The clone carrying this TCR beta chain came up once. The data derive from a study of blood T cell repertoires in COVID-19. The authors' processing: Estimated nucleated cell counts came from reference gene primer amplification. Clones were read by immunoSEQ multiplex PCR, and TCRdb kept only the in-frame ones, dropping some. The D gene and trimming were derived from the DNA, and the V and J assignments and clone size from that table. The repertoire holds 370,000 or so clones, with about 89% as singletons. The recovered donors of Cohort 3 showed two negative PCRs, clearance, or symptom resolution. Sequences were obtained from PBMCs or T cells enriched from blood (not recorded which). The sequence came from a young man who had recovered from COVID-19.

This CDR3 is CASSVGQVNSPLHF. The CDR3 DNA is TGTGCCAGCAGCGTAGGACAGGTAAATTCACCCCTCCACTTT. The chain is built from TRBV9 and TRBJ1-6; the D gene is possibly TRBD1 (6 bases). The CDR3 contains 14 residues. The V gene lost 0 bases and the J gene lost 7 bases, with 8 bases spanning the gap. Germline CDR1 and CDR2: SGDLS and YYNGEE.